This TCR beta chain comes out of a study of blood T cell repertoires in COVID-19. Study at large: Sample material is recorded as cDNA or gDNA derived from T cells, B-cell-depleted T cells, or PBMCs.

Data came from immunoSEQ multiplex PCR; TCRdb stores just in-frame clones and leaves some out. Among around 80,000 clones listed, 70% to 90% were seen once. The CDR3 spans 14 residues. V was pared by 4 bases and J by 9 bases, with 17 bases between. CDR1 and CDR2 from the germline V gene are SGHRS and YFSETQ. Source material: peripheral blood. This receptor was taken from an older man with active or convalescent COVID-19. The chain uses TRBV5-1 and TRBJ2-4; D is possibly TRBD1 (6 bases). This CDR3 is CASSPGVASGIQYF. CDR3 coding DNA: TGCGCCAGCAGCCCAGGGGTCGCGTCGGGCATTCAGTACTTC.